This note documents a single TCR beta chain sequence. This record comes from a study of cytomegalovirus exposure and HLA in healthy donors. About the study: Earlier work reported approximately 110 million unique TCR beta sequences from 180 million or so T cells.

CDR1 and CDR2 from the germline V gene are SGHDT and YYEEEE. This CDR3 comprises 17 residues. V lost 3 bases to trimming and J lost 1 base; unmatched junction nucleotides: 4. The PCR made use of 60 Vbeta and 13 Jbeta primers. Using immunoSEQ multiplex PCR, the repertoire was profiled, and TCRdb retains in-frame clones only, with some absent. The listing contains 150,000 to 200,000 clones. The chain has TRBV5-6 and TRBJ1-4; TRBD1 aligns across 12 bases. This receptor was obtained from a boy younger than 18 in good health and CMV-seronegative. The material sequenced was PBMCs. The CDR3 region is CASSSGTGGGTNEKLFF. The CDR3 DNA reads TGTGCCAGCAGCTCCGGGACAGGGGGCGGAACTAATGAAAAACTGTTTTTT.